These T cell receptor beta chains were read from a single sample in a study of blood T cell repertoires in COVID-19. TCRdb's copy holds only in-frame clones and misses some; the assay was immunoSEQ multiplex PCR. The table includes about 140,000 clones, approximately 87% detected once. The sequenced sample was peripheral blood. Receptors were obtained from a human donor in a cohort sampled during active COVID-19. Each CDR3 is given with its conserved first and last residue. A D gene is named only where the DNA matches it firmly. For some rows the clone size is stated as once, few or many, or as a class when expanded; others skip it.

j_call clone_size v_call d_call cdr3_nt cdr3_aa
TRBJ1-1 . TRBV7-9 TRBD1 TGTGCCAGCAGTTATCAGGGGGACACTGAAGCTTTCTTT CASSYQGDTEAFF
TRBJ1-2 . TRBV4-1 . TGCGCCAGCAGCCACCCACCGGGAGGATCAGGCGGCTATGGCTACACCTTC CASSHPPGGSGGYGYTF
TRBJ1-5 . TRBV10-3 . TGTGCCATCAGTGACGAAGGGGGCAATCAGCCCCAGCATTTT CAISDEGGNQPQHF
TRBJ2-5 . TRBV2 . TGTGCCAGCAGTGAGTCTTCGAGGCCCCCCTCGACCCAGTACTTC CASSESSRPPSTQYF
TRBJ1-2 . TRBV29-1 TRBD1 TGCAGCGTTGACAGGGGGCTTAGCTATGGCTACACCTTC CSVDRGLSYGYTF
TRBJ1-4 . TRBV6-1 . TGTGCCAGCAGTGACCTCGGAGAGTTGACGGGTGAAAAACTGTTTTTT CASSDLGELTGEKLFF
TRBJ2-1 . TRBV6-4 . TGTGCCAGCAGTGACTCGCCCGACCTGGGCAGCGAGCAGTTCTTC CASSDSPDLGSEQFF
TRBJ1-3 . TRBV10-3 TRBD1 TGTGCCATCAGTGATTTTGGGACAGGGGTGCACACCATATATTTT CAISDFGTGVHTIYF
TRBJ1-5 . TRBV6-5 . TGTGCCAGCAAGTCAGGTCTTTATAGCAATCAGCCCCAGCATTTT CASKSGLYSNQPQHF
TRBJ1-2 . TRBV18 TRBD1 TGTGCCAGCTCACCAGGGGACAGACCTAACTATGGCTACACCTTC CASSPGDRPNYGYTF
TRBJ2-2 . TRBV5-1 . TGCGCCAGCAGCGATACCGACACGAACACCGGGGAGCTGTTTTTT CASSDTDTNTGELFF
TRBJ2-5 . TRBV7-2 . TGTGCCAGCAGCTTGCAGTACCAAGAGACCCAGTACTTC CASSLQYQETQYF
TRBJ2-3 . TRBV4-3 . TGCGCCAGCAGCCAAGTGACTGACACAGATACGCAGTATTTT CASSQVTDTDTQYF
TRBJ1-3 . TRBV5-1 . TGCGCCAGCAGCCGGGAGGATTCTGGAAACACCATATATTTT CASSREDSGNTIYF
TRBJ1-1 . TRBV5-6 TRBD1 TGTGCCAGCAGCTACGGGACAGTCGAAGCTTTCTTT CASSYGTVEAFF
TRBJ1-2 . TRBV7-2 . TGTGCCAGCAGCTTAGCGGGCAGGGTTGGCTACACCTTC CASSLAGRVGYTF
TRBJ1-1 . TRBV6-2/TRBV6-3 TRBD1 TGTGCCAGCAGTCCAAACAGGGGCATGAACACTGAAGCTTTCTTT CASSPNRGMNTEAFF
TRBJ2-1 . TRBV3-1/TRBV3-2 TRBD2 TGTGCCAGCGAGAGCGGGGGGGCCCACAATGAGCAGTTCTTC CASESGGAHNEQFF
TRBJ2-5 . TRBV4-2 . TGTGCCAGCAGCCAAGATAAGCAGGGGTGGGAGACCCAGTACTTC CASSQDKQGWETQYF
TRBJ2-2 . TRBV18 . TGTGCCAGCTCACCTGACATCGGGGTCACCGGGGAGCTGTTTTTT CASSPDIGVTGELFF
TRBJ2-1 once TRBV2 . TGTGCCAGCAGTGGGAGCGGCGGGGAGCAGTTCTTC CASSGSGGEQFF
TRBJ2-1 once TRBV10-3 TRBD2 TGTGCCACCGAGACCCGCGGGGGGACCCTCAATGAGCAGTTCTTC CATETRGGTLNEQFF
TRBJ1-6 . TRBV7-6 . TGTGCCAGCAGACCGGGGTTGGACAGAAATTCACCCCTCCACTTT CASRPGLDRNSPLHF
TRBJ1-5 once TRBV5-5 . TGTGCCAGCAGCGCAGAAAATCAGCCCCAGCATTTT CASSAENQPQHF
TRBJ2-5 few TRBV6-6 TRBD1 TGTGCCAGCAGTTCCCTGAAGGGGGCGGAAGAGACCCAGTACTTC CASSSLKGAEETQYF
TRBJ2-7 . TRBV5-1 TRBD2 TGCGCCAGCAAGGGTACTAGCGGGGGTTACGAGCAGTACTTC CASKGTSGGYEQYF
TRBJ2-5 . TRBV18 TRBD1 TGTGCCAGCTCAGCCGGGACAGGCCAAGAGACCCAGTACTTC CASSAGTGQETQYF
TRBJ2-3 . TRBV7-8 TRBD2 TGTGCCAGCAGCCCCCATTCCGGGGGGAACACAGATACGCAGTATTTT CASSPHSGGNTDTQYF
TRBJ1-1 . TRBV3-1/TRBV3-2 . TGTGCCAGCAGCCCCCTCCCACAGGGTAGACCTGAAGCTTTCTTT CASSPLPQGRPEAFF
TRBJ2-1 . TRBV5-4 TRBD2 TGTGCCAGCAGCTTCAGCGGGAGCTCCTACAATGAGCAGTTCTTC CASSFSGSSYNEQFF
TRBJ2-1 few TRBV5-5 . TGTGCCAGCAGGCGTCTCTACAATGAGCAGTTCTTC CASRRLYNEQFF
TRBJ1-1 . TRBV5-1 . TGCGCCAGCAGCCGGGACACCCTGAACACTGAAGCTTTCTTT CASSRDTLNTEAFF
TRBJ1-2 . TRBV29-1 . TGCAGCGTGGGATCAGACAGGCGGCTTTCCGGCTACACCTTC CSVGSDRRLSGYTF
TRBJ1-5 once TRBV5-1 TRBD1 TGCGCCAGCAGCCCGGGGGACAGGGAGGATCAGCCCCAGCATTTT CASSPGDREDQPQHF
TRBJ2-1 . TRBV10-3 TRBD1 TGTGCCATCAGTGTGGGACAGGGTGATGAGCAGTTCTTC CAISVGQGDEQFF
TRBJ2-5 . TRBV7-6 . TGTGCCAGCAGCTCCCCCGGGGGTGAGACCCAGTACTTC CASSSPGGETQYF
TRBJ2-3 . TRBV3-1/TRBV3-2 TRBD2 TGTGCCAGCAGCCGAGGTGGGACTAGCGGGGGTTACACAGATACGCAGTATTTT CASSRGGTSGGYTDTQYF
TRBJ1-1 . TRBV10-3 TRBD1 TGTGCCATCAGTGGACAGGGGAACACTGAAGCTTTCTTT CAISGQGNTEAFF
TRBJ1-6 . TRBV6-1 TRBD1 TGTGCCAGCAGACCGGGACAGTATAATTCACCCCTCCACTTT CASRPGQYNSPLHF
TRBJ1-1 . TRBV7-9 TRBD1 TGTGCCAGCAGCGCCCGGGACAGAAACACTGAAGCTTTCTTT CASSARDRNTEAFF
TRBJ1-4 . TRBV7-2 TRBD1 TGTGCCAGCAGCTCACAGGGGCTGAATGAAAAACTGTTTTTT CASSSQGLNEKLFF
TRBJ2-5 few TRBV10-3 TRBD2 TGTGCCACGGCGACTAGCGGGAGGCCTGGGGAGACCCAGTACTTC CATATSGRPGETQYF
TRBJ2-1 . TRBV6-5 . TGTGCCAGCGGCGAGGGGGGGGTAAATGAGCAGTTCTTC CASGEGGVNEQFF
TRBJ2-7 . TRBV5-1 TRBD1 TGCGCCAGCAGCCGGACAGGGAATCGGGACTCCACCTACGAGCAGTACTTC CASSRTGNRDSTYEQYF
TRBJ2-5 . TRBV11-3 TRBD2 TGTGCCAGCAGCCCCAGGACTAGCGTAGAGACCCAGTACTTC CASSPRTSVETQYF
TRBJ1-6 . TRBV6-1 TRBD1 TGTGCCAGCAGTGGACAGGGAGTCAATTCACCCCTCCACTTT CASSGQGVNSPLHF
TRBJ2-5 . TRBV5-4 . TGTGCCAGCAGCCGGACACCTCAAGAGACCCAGTACTTC CASSRTPQETQYF
TRBJ2-5 . TRBV24-1 TRBD1 TGTGCCACCAGCGGACAGGGGAAAGAGACCCAGTACTTC CATSGQGKETQYF
TRBJ2-1 . TRBV5-1 . TGCGCCAGCAGCTTGGAGATCGGGAGTCCCTCCTACTACTCCTACAATGAGCAGTTCTTC CASSLEIGSPSYYSYNEQFF
TRBJ1-1 once TRBV18 . TGTGCCAGCTCACCACCCGGGAGGAACACTGAAGCTTTCTTT CASSPPGRNTEAFF
TRBJ1-1 many TRBV2 TRBD1 TGTGCCAGCAGTCCAACCGGGACAGATGGCACTGAAGCTTTCTTT CASSPTGTDGTEAFF
TRBJ1-4 . TRBV5-1 TRBD1 TGCGCCAGCAGCCAGGACAGGGGAACACTGTTTTTT CASSQDRGTLFF
TRBJ1-1 . TRBV5-6 . TGTGCCAGCAGCCCCCGGGAAGGGAGGGCTTTCTTT CASSPREGRAFF
TRBJ1-4 once TRBV6-5 . TGTGCCAGCGCGAGAGGGTTGTCGACTAATGAAAAACTGTTTTTT CASARGLSTNEKLFF
TRBJ2-5 . TRBV6-5 TRBD1 TGTGCCAGCAGTTTCGGAGACAGGGTGTCAGAGACCCAGTACTTC CASSFGDRVSETQYF
TRBJ1-2 . TRBV6-2/TRBV6-3 . TGTGCCAGCAGTTACTCGAGGGGGAGAACTACAGGGAATCATGGCTACACCTTC CASSYSRGRTTGNHGYTF
TRBJ2-1 . TRBV27 TRBD2 TGTGCCAGCAGAGGGGCGGGAGGTCTAAACAATGAGCAGTTCTTC CASRGAGGLNNEQFF
TRBJ1-2 . TRBV6-2/TRBV6-3 TRBD1 TGTGCCAGCAGTCAAACAGGGGGCCAAGCTAACTATGGCTACACCTTC CASSQTGGQANYGYTF
TRBJ2-2 . TRBV4-1 TRBD2 TGCGCCAGCAGCCAAGATCCCACTAGCGACACCGGGGAGCTGTTTTTT CASSQDPTSDTGELFF